The 21 T cell receptor beta chains below were found in one sample sequenced in a study of cytomegalovirus exposure and HLA in healthy donors. A multiplex PCR was run with 60 Vbeta primers and 13 Jbeta primers. Only in-frame clones appear in the TCRdb table, and some are missing; sequencing was by immunoSEQ multiplex PCR. Altogether about 140,000 clones are present, roughly 80% being singletons, with the ten largest covering approximately 1.1%. Specimen: PBMCs. These receptors all stem from a female donor in good health and CMV-seronegative.

V gene TRBV19 combines with J gene TRBJ2-1; no definite D call. The CDR3 has 12 amino acids. Trimming pared 4 bases from V and 7 bases from J, leaving 8 bases between. The germline gives CDR1 LNHDA, CDR2 SQIVND (reference sequence). The CDR3 DNA is TGTGCCAGTAGTAACAGAGAGAATGAGCAGTTCTTC. Protein product: CASSNRENEQFF.

This chain uses TRBV11-2 with TRBJ1-2; no definite D call. CDR3 size: 15 residues. Germline V gene sequence: CDR1 SGHAT, CDR2 FQNNGV. Deletions cut 7 bases from V and 2 bases from J, with 17 bases between. The CDR3, as DNA: TGTGCCAGCACCCCCACCTCCGATCTAAACTATGGCTACACCTTC. Protein: CASTPTSDLNYGYTF.

The CDR3 loop reads CAWSSGTTYNEQFF. CDR3 nucleotides: TGTGCCTGGAGCTCCGGGACAACCTACAATGAGCAGTTCTTC. The V call is TRBV30, the J call TRBJ2-1, with D possibly matching TRBD1 (6 bases). This CDR3 is built from 14 residues. V lost 3 bases and J 2 bases, leaving 11 bases between the germline ends. Germline V gene data show CDR1 as GTSNPN and CDR2 as SVGIG (reference sequence).

This rearrangement joins TRBV6-5 to TRBJ2-5; 7 bases are a match to TRBD2. V gave up 4 bases and J gave up 3 bases; unmatched junction bases: 5. There are 14 residues in the CDR3. From germline, CDR1 is MNHEY and CDR2 SVGAGI. In DNA form, the CDR3 reads TGTGCCAGCAGTTTCGAAAGCGGGAAAGAGACCCAGTACTTC. It encodes CASSFESGKETQYF.

The chain links TRBV14 to TRBJ2-5; the D is unclear. CDR1 and CDR2 from the germline V gene are SGHDN and FVKESK. Trimming stripped 1 base from V and 5 bases from J, with 5 bases between. CDR3 length: 12 amino acids. The CDR3 sequence is CASSQVSETQYF. The CDR3 DNA is TGTGCCAGCAGCCAAGTATCGGAGACCCAGTACTTC.

J is TRBJ2-7 and V is TRBV2; tentatively, D is TRBD1 (5 bases). Germline V gene sequence: CDR1 SNHLY, CDR2 FYNNEI. Trimming cost V 5 bases and J 0 bases, with 11 bases left between them. CDR3 length: 14 amino acids. The CDR3 nucleotides are TGTGCCAGCAGTTCGACAGTACTCTCCTACGAGCAGTACTTC. Its protein product is CASSSTVLSYEQYF.

The chain joins TRBV2 to TRBJ2-1; 7 bases map to TRBD1. This CDR3 is built from 13 residues. CDR1 and CDR2 (germline): SNHLY, FYNNEI. The V segment lost 3 bases and the J segment 14 bases; nucleotides outside the gene matches: 10. The CDR3 protein is CASSDFTGTAKFF. In DNA, the CDR3 is TGTGCCAGCAGTGACTTTACCGGGACAGCTAAGTTCTTC.

The sample holds a few counts of this clone. The chain is built from TRBV29-1 and TRBJ1-1, with 7 bases matching TRBD1. CDR3 size: 14 residues. Germline-derived CDR1 and CDR2 are SQVTM and ANQGSEA. The V and J ends lost 2 bases and 1 base, in that order; junction bases with no gene match: 4. The DNA of the CDR3 is TGCAGCGTTGAATTCGGGACAGCGAACACTGAAGCTTTCTTT. This encodes CSVEFGTANTEAFF.

V is TRBV27 and J is TRBJ2-7, with 13 bases fitting TRBD2. The length of the CDR3 is 14 residues. Germline CDR1 is MNHEY and CDR2 is SMNVEV (reference sequence). With 6 bases clipped from V and 7 bases from J, the junction kept 6 bases outside the gene matches. CDR3 DNA sequence: TGTGCCAGCAGCCCGGGACTAGCGGGGACAGAGCAGTACTTC. This translates into CASSPGLAGTEQYF.

The chain recombines TRBV14 with TRBJ1-1; the D gene is possibly TRBD1 (5 bases). Trimming cost V 3 bases and J 8 bases, with 16 bases left between them. This CDR3 spans 14 amino acids. Per the germline V gene, CDR1 is SGHDN and CDR2 is FVKESK. The CDR3 sequence: CASSHWGREVEAFF. DNA for the CDR3: TGTGCCAGCAGCCACTGGGGGAGGGAGGTAGAAGCTTTCTTT.

The chain joins TRBV10-1 to TRBJ1-1, with D possibly TRBD1 on 6 matching bases. The CDR3 length is 13 residues. Germline-derived CDR1 and CDR2 are WNHNN and SYGVQD (reference sequence). Trimming left V 4 bases short and J 5 bases short, with 11 bases between. CDR3 DNA sequence: TGCGCCAGCAGTGGGGCAGGGGAGACTGAAGCTTTCTTT. Its protein product is CASSGAGETEAFF.

The J gene is TRBJ2-7, the V gene TRBV6-5; D possibly corresponds to TRBD2 (6 bases). Germline values: CDR1 MNHEY, CDR2 SVGAGI. V was cut by 0 bases and J by 4 bases, with 10 bases left in between. This CDR3 has 14 residues. Here the CDR3 reads CASSYSTGVYEQYF. The CDR3 DNA is TGTGCCAGCAGTTACTCGACGGGAGTGTACGAGCAGTACTTC.

This chain joins TRBV18 and TRBJ2-7; tentative D call: TRBD1 (6 bases). Between the trimmed V and J ends, which lost 6 bases and 4 bases, there was a span of 13 bases. Germline lookup yields CDR1 KGHSH and CDR2 LQKENI. This CDR3 region has 13 residues. This chain's CDR3 is CASSSDSLYEQYF. CDR3 nucleotides: TGTGCCAGCTCCTCGGACAGTTTATACGAGCAGTACTTC.

CDR3 residues: CASSIDHDRMNTEAFF. In DNA, the CDR3 is TGTGCCAGTAGTATAGATCACGACAGAATGAACACTGAAGCTTTCTTT. This chain connects TRBV19 to TRBJ1-1, with D possibly TRBD1 on 5 matching bases. V dropped 0 bases and J dropped 0 bases, with 11 bases sitting between them. The CDR3 contains 16 residues. The V gene's germline CDR1 is LNHDA and CDR2 SQIVND (reference sequence).

The rearrangement joins TRBV11-2 to TRBJ1-2; a possible D gene is TRBD1 (6 bases). The ends were cut back, 6 bases at V and 4 bases at J, with 9 bases in the middle. The CDR3 is made up of 12 amino acids. From germline, CDR1 is SGHAT and CDR2 FQNNGV. This chain's CDR3 is CASRRGGYGYTF. The CDR3 DNA follows: TGTGCCAGCAGGAGGGGGGGCTATGGCTACACCTTC.

A single count supports this clone. V and J are TRBV25-1 and TRBJ2-2; TRBD1 might be the D (6 bases). The V end lost 1 base, the J end lost 3 bases, and 9 bases lay between the germline ends. Germline assignment: CDR1 MGHDK and CDR2 SYGVNS. The CDR3 covers 15 residues. The CDR3 sequence is CASSESTGYTGELFF. The CDR3 nucleotides read TGTGCCAGCAGTGAATCGACAGGATACACCGGGGAGCTGTTTTTT.

This clone was observed a handful of times. This chain links TRBV6-4 with TRBJ1-2, with 7 bases identical to TRBD1. CDR1 and CDR2 from the germline V gene are MRHNA and SNTAGT. V gave up 5 bases and J gave up 7 bases; unmatched junction bases: 7. The CDR3 covers 13 residues. The CDR3: CASSSDRAGGYTF. The DNA for the CDR3 is TGTGCCAGCAGTTCCGACAGGGCTGGTGGCTACACCTTC.

The chain recombines TRBV13 with TRBJ1-2, with TRBD1 as a possible D gene (5 bases). Trimming shortened V by 5 bases and J by 4 bases, and 11 bases separated the two germline ends. There are 13 residues in the CDR3. Germline CDR1 and CDR2: PRHDT and FYEKMQ (reference sequence). The CDR3 loop is CASSRPGGYGYTF. CDR3 DNA: TGTGCCAGCAGCCGCCCGGGGGGCTATGGCTACACCTTC.

The chain recombines TRBV15 with TRBJ1-1, with 7 bases matching TRBD1. The J segment lost 6 bases and the V segment lost 1 base, leaving 8 bases of the junction unmatched. From germline, CDR1 is LNHNV and CDR2 YYDKDF (reference sequence). The CDR3 is 15 residues long. This CDR3 is CATSRGGTVLPEAFF. In DNA, the CDR3 is TGTGCCACCAGCAGAGGAGGGACAGTCTTACCTGAAGCTTTCTTT.

This clone has a handful of counts. The chain joins TRBV6-5 to TRBJ2-7, with D tentatively TRBD1 (5 bases). Germline CDR1 is MNHEY and CDR2 is SVGAGI. Trimming cost V 6 bases and J 4 bases, with 19 bases left between them. CDR3 length: 15 amino acids. The CDR3 protein is CASRPETAVGYEQYF. CDR3 nucleotide sequence: TGTGCCAGCAGGCCAGAGACAGCCGTGGGTTACGAGCAGTACTTC.

As DNA, the CDR3 is TGTGCCATCAGTGAGTCGCGGACAGGGGGCTTTGGGAACACTGAAGCTTTCTTT. It encodes CAISESRTGGFGNTEAFF. V gene TRBV10-3 combines with J gene TRBJ1-1, with TRBD1 matching over 11 bases. J was trimmed by 1 base and V by 0 bases; bases with no gene match: 7. Per germline, CDR1 ENHRY and CDR2 SYGVKD. The CDR3 extends over 18 amino acids.